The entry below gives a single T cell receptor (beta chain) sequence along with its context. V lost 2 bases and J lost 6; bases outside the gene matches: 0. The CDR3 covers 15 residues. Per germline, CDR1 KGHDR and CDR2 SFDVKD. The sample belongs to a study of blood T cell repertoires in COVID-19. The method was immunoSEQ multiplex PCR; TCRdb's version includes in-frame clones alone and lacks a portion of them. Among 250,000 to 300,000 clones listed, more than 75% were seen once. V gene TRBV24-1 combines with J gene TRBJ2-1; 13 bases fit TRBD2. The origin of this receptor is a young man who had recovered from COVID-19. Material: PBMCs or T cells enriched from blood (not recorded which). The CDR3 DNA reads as TGTGCCACCAGTGATTGGACTAGCGGGGGCAATGAGCAGTTCTTC. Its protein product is CATSDWTSGGNEQFF.